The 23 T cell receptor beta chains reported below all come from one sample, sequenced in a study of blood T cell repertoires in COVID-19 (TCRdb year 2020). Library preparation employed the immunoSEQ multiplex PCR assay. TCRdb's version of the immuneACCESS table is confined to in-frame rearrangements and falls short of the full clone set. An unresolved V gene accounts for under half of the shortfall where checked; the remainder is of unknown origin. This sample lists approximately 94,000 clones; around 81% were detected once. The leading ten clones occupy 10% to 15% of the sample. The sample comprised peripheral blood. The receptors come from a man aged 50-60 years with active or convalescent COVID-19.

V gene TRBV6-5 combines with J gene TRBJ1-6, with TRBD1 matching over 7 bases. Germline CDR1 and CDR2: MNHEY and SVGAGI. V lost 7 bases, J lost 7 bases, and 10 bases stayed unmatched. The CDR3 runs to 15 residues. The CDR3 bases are TGTGCCAGCAAACCTGAGGGGGCTCTCAATTCACCCCTCCACTTT. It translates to CASKPEGALNSPLHF.

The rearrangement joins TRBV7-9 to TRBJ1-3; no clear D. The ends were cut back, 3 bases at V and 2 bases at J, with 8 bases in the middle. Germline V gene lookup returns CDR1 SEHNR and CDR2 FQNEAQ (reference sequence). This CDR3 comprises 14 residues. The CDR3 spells CASSFRDPGNTIYF. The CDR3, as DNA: TGTGCCAGCAGCTTTCGAGATCCTGGAAACACCATATATTTT.

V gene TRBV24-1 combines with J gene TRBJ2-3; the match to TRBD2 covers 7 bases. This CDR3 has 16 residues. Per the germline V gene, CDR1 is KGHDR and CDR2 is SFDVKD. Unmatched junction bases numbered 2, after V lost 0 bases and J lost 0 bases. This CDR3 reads CATSDLLADSTDTQYF. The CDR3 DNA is TGTGCCACCAGTGATTTGCTAGCGGATAGCACAGATACGCAGTATTTT.

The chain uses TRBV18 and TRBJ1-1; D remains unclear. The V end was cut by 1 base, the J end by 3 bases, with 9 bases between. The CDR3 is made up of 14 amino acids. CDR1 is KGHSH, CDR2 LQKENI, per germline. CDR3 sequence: CASSPRVEDTEAFF. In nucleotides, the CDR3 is TGTGCCAGCTCACCACGGGTCGAGGACACTGAAGCTTTCTTT. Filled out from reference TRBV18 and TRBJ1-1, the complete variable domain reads NAGVMQNPRHLVRRRGQEARLRCSPMKGHSHVYWYRQLPEEGLKFMVYLQKENIIDESGMPKERFSAEFPKEGPSILRIQQVVRGDSAAYFCASSPRVEDTEAFFGQGTRLTVV.

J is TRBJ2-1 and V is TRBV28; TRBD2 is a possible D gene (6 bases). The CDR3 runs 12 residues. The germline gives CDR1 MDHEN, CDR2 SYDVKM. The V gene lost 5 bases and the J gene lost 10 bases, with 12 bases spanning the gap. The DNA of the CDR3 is TGTGCCAGCAGTGGAGGGGAGCGGGAGCAGTTCTTC. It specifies CASSGGEREQFF.

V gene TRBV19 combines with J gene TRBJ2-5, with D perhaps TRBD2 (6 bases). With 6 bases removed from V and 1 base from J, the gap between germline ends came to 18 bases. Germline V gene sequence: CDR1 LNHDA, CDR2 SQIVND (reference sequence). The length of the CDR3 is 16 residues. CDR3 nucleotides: TGTGCCAGTAGCTCGGAGGGGCTACTTGCCCAAGAGACCCAGTACTTC. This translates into CASSSEGLLAQETQYF.

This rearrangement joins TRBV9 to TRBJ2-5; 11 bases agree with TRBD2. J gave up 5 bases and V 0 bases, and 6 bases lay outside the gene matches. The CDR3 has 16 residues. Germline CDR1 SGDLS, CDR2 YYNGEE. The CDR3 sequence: CASSVGVAGGRETQYF. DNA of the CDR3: TGTGCCAGCAGCGTAGGTGTAGCGGGAGGGCGGGAGACCCAGTACTTC.

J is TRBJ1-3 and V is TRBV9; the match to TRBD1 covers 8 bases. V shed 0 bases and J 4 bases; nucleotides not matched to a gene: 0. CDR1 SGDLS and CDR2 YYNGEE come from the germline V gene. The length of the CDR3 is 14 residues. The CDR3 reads CASSVGTGGNTIYF. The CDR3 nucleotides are TGTGCCAGCAGCGTAGGGACAGGGGGAAACACCATATATTTT.

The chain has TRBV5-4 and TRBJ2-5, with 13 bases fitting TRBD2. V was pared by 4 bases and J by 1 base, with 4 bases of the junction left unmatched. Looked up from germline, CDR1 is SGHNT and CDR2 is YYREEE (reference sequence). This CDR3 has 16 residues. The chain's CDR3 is CASSLGLAGAQETQYF. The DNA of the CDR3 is TGTGCCAGCAGCCTCGGACTAGCGGGAGCCCAAGAGACCCAGTACTTC. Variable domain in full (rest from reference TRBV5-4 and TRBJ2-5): ETGVTQSPTHLIKTRGQQVTLRCSSQSGHNTVSWYQQALGQGPQFIFQYYREEENGRGNFPPRFSGLQFPNYSSELNVNALELDDSALYLCASSLGLAGAQETQYFGPGTRLLVL.

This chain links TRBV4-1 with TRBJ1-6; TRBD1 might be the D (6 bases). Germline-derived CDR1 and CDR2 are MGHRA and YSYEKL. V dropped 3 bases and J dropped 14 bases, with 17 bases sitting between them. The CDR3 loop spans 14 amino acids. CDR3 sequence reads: CASSHTGSMVSLHF. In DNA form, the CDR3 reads TGCGCCAGCAGCCACACAGGGTCCATGGTTTCCCTCCACTTT.

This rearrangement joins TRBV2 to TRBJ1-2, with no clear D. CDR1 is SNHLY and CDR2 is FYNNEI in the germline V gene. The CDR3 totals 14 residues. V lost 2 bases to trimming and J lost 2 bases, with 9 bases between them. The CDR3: CASSELDQNYGYTF. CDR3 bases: TGTGCCAGCAGTGAACTAGACCAAAACTATGGCTACACCTTC.

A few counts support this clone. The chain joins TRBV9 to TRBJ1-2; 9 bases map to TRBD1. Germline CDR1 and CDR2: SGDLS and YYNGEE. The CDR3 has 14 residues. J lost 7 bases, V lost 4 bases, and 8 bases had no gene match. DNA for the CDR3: TGTGCCAGCAGCCCAGGGACAGGGAGTTTTGGCTACACCTTC. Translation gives CASSPGTGSFGYTF.

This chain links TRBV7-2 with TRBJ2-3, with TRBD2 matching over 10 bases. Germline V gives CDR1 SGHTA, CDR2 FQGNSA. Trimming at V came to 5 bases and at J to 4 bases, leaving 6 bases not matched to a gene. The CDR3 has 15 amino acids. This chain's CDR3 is CASSARLAGADTQYF. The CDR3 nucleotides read TGTGCCAGCAGCGCGCGGCTAGCGGGAGCAGATACGCAGTATTTT.

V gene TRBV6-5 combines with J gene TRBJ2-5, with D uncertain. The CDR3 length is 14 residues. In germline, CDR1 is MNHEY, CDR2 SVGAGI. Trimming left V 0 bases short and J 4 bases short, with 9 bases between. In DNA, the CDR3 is TGTGCCAGCAGTTACTCTGTGGCAAGAGAGACCCAGTACTTC. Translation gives CASSYSVARETQYF.

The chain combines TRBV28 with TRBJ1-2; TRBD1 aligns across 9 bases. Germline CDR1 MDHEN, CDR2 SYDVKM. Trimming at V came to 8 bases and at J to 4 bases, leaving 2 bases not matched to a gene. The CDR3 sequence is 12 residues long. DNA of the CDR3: TGTGCCAGCTGGGGACAGGGCTATGGCTACACCTTC. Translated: CASWGQGYGYTF.

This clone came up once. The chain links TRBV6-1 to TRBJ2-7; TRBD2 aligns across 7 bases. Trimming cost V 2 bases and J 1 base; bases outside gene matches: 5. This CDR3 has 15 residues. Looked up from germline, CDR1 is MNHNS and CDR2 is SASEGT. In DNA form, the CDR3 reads TGTGCCAGCAGTGAAAGTCGGGAGGCATCCTACGAGCAGTACTTC. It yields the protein CASSESREASYEQYF.

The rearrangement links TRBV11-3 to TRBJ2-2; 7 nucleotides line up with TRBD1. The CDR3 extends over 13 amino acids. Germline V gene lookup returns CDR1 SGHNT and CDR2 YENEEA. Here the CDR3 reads CATGTENTGELFF. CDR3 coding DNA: TGTGCTACCGGGACAGAGAACACCGGGGAGCTGTTTTTT.

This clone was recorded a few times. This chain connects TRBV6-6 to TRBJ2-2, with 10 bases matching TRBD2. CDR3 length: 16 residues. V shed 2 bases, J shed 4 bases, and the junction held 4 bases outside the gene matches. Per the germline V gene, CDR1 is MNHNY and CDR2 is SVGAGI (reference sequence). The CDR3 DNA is TGTGCCAGCAGTTACGGACTAGCGGCATCCACCGGGGAGCTGTTTTTT. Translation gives CASSYGLAASTGELFF.

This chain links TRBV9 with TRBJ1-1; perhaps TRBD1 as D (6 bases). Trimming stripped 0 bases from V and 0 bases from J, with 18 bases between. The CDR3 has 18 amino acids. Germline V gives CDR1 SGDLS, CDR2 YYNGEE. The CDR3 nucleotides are TGTGCCAGCAGCGTAGGAACAGGGATAACGGGCATGAACACTGAAGCTTTCTTT. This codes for CASSVGTGITGMNTEAFF.

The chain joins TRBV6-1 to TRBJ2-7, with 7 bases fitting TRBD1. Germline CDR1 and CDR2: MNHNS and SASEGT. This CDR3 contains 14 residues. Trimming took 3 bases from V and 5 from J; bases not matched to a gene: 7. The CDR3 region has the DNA TGTGCCAGCAGTGAGACAGGGTGGATCAACGAGCAGTACTTC. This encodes CASSETGWINEQYF.

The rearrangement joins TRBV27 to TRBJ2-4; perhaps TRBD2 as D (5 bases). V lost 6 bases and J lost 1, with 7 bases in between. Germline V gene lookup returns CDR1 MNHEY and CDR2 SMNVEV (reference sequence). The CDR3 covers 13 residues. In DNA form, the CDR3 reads TGTGCCAGCAGGGGGAGTGCCAAAAACATTCAGTACTTC. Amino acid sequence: CASRGSAKNIQYF.

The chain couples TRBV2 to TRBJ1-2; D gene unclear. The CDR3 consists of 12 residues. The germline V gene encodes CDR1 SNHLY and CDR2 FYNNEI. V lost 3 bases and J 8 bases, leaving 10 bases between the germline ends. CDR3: CASSDTLGGYTF. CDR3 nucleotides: TGTGCCAGCAGTGACACCCTCGGGGGCTACACCTTC.

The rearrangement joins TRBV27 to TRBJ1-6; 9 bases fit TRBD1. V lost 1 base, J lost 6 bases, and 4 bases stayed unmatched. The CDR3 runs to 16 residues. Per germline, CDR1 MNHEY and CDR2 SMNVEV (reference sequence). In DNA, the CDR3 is TGTGCCAGCAGTTTATTCCCGACAGGGGGTAATTCACCCCTCCACTTT. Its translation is CASSLFPTGGNSPLHF.